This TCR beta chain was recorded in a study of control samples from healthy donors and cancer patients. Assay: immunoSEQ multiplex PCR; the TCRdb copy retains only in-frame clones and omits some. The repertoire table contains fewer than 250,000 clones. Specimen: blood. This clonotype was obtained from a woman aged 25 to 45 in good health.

The CDR3, as DNA: TGTGCAAGTCGCTTCCCCCTAGCGGGGGGGCCGGGCACCGGGGAGCTGTTTTTT. Translated, it gives CASRFPLAGGPGTGELFF. This chain links TRBV12-2 with TRBJ2-2; the D call in the table, TRBD2, was not verified against the DNA. TRBV12-2 is listed as a pseudogene. The CDR3 sequence is 18 residues long.